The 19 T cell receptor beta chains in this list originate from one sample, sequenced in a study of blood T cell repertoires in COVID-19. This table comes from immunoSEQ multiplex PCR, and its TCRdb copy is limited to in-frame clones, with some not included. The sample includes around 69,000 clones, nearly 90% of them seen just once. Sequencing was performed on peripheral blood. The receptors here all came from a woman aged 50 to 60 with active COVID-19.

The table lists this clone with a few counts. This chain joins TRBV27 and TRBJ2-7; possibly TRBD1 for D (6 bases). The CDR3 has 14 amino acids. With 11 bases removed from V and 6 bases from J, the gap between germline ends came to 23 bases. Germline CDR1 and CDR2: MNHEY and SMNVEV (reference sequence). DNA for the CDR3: TGTGCCGCAAGACCCCGGGACATCGTGGGCGAGCAGTACTTC. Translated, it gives CAARPRDIVGEQYF.

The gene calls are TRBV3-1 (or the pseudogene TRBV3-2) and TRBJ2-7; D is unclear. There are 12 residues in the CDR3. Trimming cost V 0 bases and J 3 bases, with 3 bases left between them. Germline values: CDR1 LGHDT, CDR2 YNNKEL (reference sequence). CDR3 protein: CASSQDGYEQYF. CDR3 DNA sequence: TGTGCCAGCAGCCAAGACGGCTACGAGCAGTACTTC.

The CDR3 sequence: CASGLVRTGTGGYQPQHF. CDR3 nucleotides: TGTGCTAGTGGTTTGGTACGTACCGGGACAGGGGGCTATCAGCCCCAGCATTTT. The gene calls are TRBV12-5 and TRBJ1-5; 12 bases match TRBD1. J was trimmed by 5 bases and V by 0 bases; bases with no gene match: 8. CDR1 LGHNT and CDR2 FRNRAP come from the germline V gene. CDR3 length equals 18 residues.

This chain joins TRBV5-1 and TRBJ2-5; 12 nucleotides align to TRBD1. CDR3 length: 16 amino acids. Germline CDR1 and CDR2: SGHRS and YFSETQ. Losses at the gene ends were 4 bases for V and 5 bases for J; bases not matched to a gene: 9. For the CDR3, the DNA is TGCGCCAGCAGCCCGGGACAGGGGGCGAGGTCGGAGACCCAGTACTTC. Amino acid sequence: CASSPGQGARSETQYF.

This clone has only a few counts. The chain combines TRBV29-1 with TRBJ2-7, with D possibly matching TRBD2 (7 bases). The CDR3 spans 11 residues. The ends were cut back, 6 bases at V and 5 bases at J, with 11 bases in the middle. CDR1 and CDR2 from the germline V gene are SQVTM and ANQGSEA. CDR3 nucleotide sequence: TGCAGCGTGTGGGGGGGGCACGAGCAGTACTTC. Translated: CSVWGGHEQYF.

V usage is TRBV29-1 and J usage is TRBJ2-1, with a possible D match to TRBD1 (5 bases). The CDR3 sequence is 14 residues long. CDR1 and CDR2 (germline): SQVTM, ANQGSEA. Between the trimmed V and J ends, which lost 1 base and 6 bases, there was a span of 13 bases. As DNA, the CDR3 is TGCAGCGTTGAAGGGGGCAGGGCATCCAATGAGCAGTTCTTC. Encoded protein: CSVEGGRASNEQFF.

CDR3 sequence reads: CASSSAFGGGYNEQFF. The CDR3 nucleotides read TGTGCCAGCAGTTCCGCCTTCGGAGGCGGGTACAATGAGCAGTTCTTC. V gene TRBV6-6 combines with J gene TRBJ2-1; tentatively, D is TRBD2 (5 bases). The V gene lost 4 bases and the J gene lost 4 bases, with 17 bases spanning the gap. Germline V gene data show CDR1 as MNHNY and CDR2 as SVGAGI (reference sequence). The CDR3 has 16 residues.

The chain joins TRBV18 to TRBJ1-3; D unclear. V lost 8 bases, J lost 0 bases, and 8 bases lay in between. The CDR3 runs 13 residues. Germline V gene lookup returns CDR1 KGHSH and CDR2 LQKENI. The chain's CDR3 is CASMEGSGNTIYF. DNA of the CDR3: TGTGCCAGCATGGAGGGCTCTGGAAACACCATATATTTT.

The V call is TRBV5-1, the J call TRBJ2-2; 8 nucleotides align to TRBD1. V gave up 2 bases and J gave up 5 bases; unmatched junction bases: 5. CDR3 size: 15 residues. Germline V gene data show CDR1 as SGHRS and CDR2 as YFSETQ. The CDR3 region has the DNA TGCGCCAGCAGCTTAGAGACAGGGGATACCGGGGAGCTGTTTTTT. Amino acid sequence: CASSLETGDTGELFF.

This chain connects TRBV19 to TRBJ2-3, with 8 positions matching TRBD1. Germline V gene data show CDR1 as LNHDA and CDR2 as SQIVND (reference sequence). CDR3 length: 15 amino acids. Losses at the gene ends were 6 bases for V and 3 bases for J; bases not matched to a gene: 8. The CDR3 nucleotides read TGTGCCAGTAGAGATCAGGGGGCTAGTACAGATACGCAGTATTTT. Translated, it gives CASRDQGASTDTQYF.

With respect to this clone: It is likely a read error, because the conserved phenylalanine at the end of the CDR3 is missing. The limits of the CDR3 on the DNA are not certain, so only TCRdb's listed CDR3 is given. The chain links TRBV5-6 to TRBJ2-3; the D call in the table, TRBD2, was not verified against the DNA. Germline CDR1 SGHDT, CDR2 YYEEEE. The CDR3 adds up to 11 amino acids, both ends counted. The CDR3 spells CASSLGDWGIY.

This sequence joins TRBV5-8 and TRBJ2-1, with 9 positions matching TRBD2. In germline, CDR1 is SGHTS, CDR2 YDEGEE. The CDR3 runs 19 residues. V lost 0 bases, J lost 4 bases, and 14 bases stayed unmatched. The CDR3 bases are TGTGCCAGCAGCTTGGTACTGCTCCTTAGCGGGAGCGCTTACAATGAGCAGTTCTTC. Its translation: CASSLVLLLSGSAYNEQFF. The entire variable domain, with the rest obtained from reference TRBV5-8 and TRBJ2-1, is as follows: EAGVTQSPTHLIKTRGQQATLRCSPISGHTSVYWYQQALGLGLQFLLWYDEGEERNRGNFPPRFSGRQFPNYSSELNVNALELEDSALYLCASSLVLLLSGSAYNEQFFGPGTRLTVL.

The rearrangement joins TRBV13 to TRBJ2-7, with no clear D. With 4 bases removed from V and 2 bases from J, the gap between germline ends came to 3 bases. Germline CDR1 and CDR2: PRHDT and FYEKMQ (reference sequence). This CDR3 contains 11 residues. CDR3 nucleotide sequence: TGTGCCAGCAGCTCAACCTACGAGCAGTACTTC. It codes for CASSSTYEQYF.

CDR3 DNA: TGCGCCAGCAGTGAGTCCTGGGGGACTAGCTACACAGATACGCAGTATTTT. Its protein is CASSESWGTSYTDTQYF. The V call is TRBV10-2, the J call TRBJ2-3, with 9 bases aligning to TRBD2. Germline V gene lookup returns CDR1 WSHSY and CDR2 SAAADI. This CDR3 is 17 amino acids long. The V gene end was trimmed by 0 bases and the J gene end by 2 bases; junction bases not matched to a gene: 6.

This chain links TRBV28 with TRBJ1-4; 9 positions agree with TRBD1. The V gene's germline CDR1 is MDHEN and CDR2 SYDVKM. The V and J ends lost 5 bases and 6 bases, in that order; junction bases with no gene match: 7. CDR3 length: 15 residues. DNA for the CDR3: TGTGCCAGCAGTCAACAGGACAGGGGCTATGAAAAACTGTTTTTT. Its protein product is CASSQQDRGYEKLFF.

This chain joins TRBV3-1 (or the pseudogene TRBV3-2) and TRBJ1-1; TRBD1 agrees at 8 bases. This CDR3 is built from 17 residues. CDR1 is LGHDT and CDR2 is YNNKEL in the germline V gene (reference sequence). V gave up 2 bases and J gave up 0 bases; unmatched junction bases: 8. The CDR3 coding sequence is TGTGCCAGCAGCCAATTCAGGGGGCGGTTAATGAACACTGAAGCTTTCTTT. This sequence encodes CASSQFRGRLMNTEAFF.

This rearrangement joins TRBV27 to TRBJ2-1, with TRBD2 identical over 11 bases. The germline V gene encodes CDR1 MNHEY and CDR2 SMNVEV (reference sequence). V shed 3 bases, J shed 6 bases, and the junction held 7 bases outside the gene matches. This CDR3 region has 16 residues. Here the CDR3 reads CASSFSGSGRANEQFF. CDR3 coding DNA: TGTGCCAGCAGTTTTTCGGGTAGCGGGAGGGCCAATGAGCAGTTCTTC.

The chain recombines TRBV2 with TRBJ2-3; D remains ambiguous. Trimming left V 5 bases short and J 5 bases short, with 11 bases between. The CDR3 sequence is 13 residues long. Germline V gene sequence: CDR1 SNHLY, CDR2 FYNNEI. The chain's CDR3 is CASSLALRDTQYF. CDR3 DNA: TGTGCCAGCAGTCTCGCGTTGAGAGATACGCAGTATTTT. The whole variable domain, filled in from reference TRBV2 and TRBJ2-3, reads EPEVTQTPSHQVTQMGQEVILRCVPISNHLYFYWYRQILGQKVEFLVSFYNNEISEKSEIFDDQFSVERPDGSNFTLKIRSTKLEDSAMYFCASSLALRDTQYFGPGTRLTVL.

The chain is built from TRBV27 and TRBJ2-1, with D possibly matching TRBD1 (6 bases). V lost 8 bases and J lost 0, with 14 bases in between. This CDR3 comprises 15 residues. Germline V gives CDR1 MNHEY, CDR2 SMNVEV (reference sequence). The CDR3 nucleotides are TGTGCCAGCGGCACAGGGTACTTCTCCTACAATGAGCAGTTCTTC. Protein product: CASGTGYFSYNEQFF.